This TCR beta chain was retrieved from a study of identical twins. General study points: Excess twin sharing in beta out-of-frame sequences was weaker. The abundant beta clonotypes from cord blood had fewer insertions, and memory repertoires had none of this.

The CDR3 covers 14 residues. Germline loops: CDR1 SQVTM, CDR2 ANQGSEA. On this clonotype itself: Its antigen is still unknown. The junction and the germline gene differ at one end; a read error may be behind it.

TCRdb reprocessed the 5' RACE reads via MiXCR and lists one record per CDR3 protein. The sample holds 1.5 million to 2 million distinct CDR3 sequences, roughly a third seen once. The source material was cord blood. The sequence derives from a newborn girl in good health. This sequence joins TRBV29-1 and TRBJ2-3, with no clear D. CDR3 nucleotide sequence: TGCAGCGTTGTAGCCTGGTCTGGCACAGATACGCGGTATTTT. It is translated as CSVVAWSGTDTRYF.